This T cell receptor beta chain derives from a study of blood T cell repertoires in COVID-19. Study overall: COVID-19 samples, acute and convalescent, were from the United States, Italy and Spain.

In the study's own analysis: Estimation of nucleated cell counts was performed using reference gene primer amplification. TCRdb's table, derived via immunoSEQ multiplex PCR, lists solely in-frame clones and lacks some. V, J and clone size are those of that table, while D and trimming were read from the DNA. The repertoire holds some 200,000 clones, with about 88% as singletons. This clone appeared a single time. V lost 2 bases to trimming and J lost 0 bases, with 9 bases between them. CDR1 SGHTA and CDR2 FQGNSA come from the germline V gene. The CDR3 spans 15 residues. The sequence was obtained from a woman aged 40 to 50 with acute or convalescent COVID-19. The sample was peripheral blood. V is TRBV7-2 and J is TRBJ2-3; tentatively, D is TRBD2 (6 bases). The CDR3 loop is CASSLLATSTDTQYF. Here the CDR3 DNA reads TGTGCCAGCAGCTTACTAGCGACGAGCACAGATACGCAGTATTTT.